These T cell receptor beta chains were read from a single sample in a study of blood T cell repertoires in COVID-19. Produced via immunoSEQ multiplex PCR; TCRdb's table is partial and in-frame only. Of under 550,000 clones listed, 70% to 90% were seen once; the top ten hold more than 0.7%. Sample: peripheral blood. The receptors stem from a man between 18 and 29 years old with COVID-19, enrolled during active disease. CDR3s include the opening cysteine and the closing phenylalanine or tryptophan. Fields, in order: D gene, clone size, V gene, J gene, CDR3 DNA, CDR3 protein. The D gene is left open where the match is weak. Rows may omit the clone size; those that give it use once, few, many or a size class.

TRBD2	few	TRBV6-5	TRBJ2-1	TGTGCCAGCAGCATAACTAGCGGAGTATACAATGAGCAGTTCTTC	CASSITSGVYNEQFF
-	once	TRBV6-1	TRBJ1-2	TGTGCCAGCAGTGAATCGGCAGGTCTTAACTATGGCTACACCTTC	CASSESAGLNYGYTF
-	-	TRBV6-5	TRBJ1-3	TGTGCCAGCAGTTACATGGGGGCCTCTGGAAACACCATATATTTT	CASSYMGASGNTIYF
TRBD1	-	TRBV19	TRBJ1-2	TGTGCCAGTAGTATCTCCGGGACAGGGCATGGCTACACCTTC	CASSISGTGHGYTF
-	-	TRBV15	TRBJ1-1	TGTGCCACCAGCAGACCCCCCGGCACTGAAGCTTTCTTT	CATSRPPGTEAFF
TRBD2	-	TRBV7-8	TRBJ2-1	TGTGCCAGCAGCTGGGGGGGAGGACCCCTTGGGAATGAGCAGTTCTTC	CASSWGGGPLGNEQFF
-	-	TRBV6-5	TRBJ1-5	TGTGCCAGCAGACAGGGACCCACCCAGCCCCAGCATTTT	CASRQGPTQPQHF
TRBD1	-	TRBV7-2	TRBJ2-1	TGTGCCAGCAGCAGGGACAGGAATACCTACAATGAGCAGTTCTTC	CASSRDRNTYNEQFF
-	-	TRBV19	TRBJ2-5	TGTGCCAGTAGCCCAGGGGAGACCCAGTACTTC	CASSPGETQYF
TRBD2	-	TRBV30	TRBJ2-1	TGTGCCTGGAGTGTCGGACTAGCCTCCGACAATGAGCAGTTCTTC	CAWSVGLASDNEQFF
-	-	TRBV5-4	TRBJ2-7	TGTGCCAGCAGCTTGTGGGGGGTGAGGGGCGAGCAGTACTTC	CASSLWGVRGEQYF
TRBD1	-	TRBV19	TRBJ1-5	TGTGCCAGTAGTATGGGCAGGGGGCGGACTAGCAATCAGCCCCAGCATTTT	CASSMGRGRTSNQPQHF
-	once	TRBV11-3	TRBJ2-3	TGTGCCAGCAGCCAACCCCGCACCCTTAGCATTCCGCAGTATTTT	CASSQPRTLSIPQYF
-	-	TRBV3-1/TRBV3-2	TRBJ2-7	TGTGCCAGCAGCCAAGAGGGCAACGAGCAGTACTTC	CASSQEGNEQYF
TRBD2	-	TRBV12-3/TRBV12-4	TRBJ2-7	TGTGCCAGCAGTTTGGGCGGGAGGCGGTACTTC	CASSLGGRRYF
TRBD2	-	TRBV5-4	TRBJ2-1	TGTGCCAGCAGCTCCGAGGGGCTAGCGGGAGGAGATGAGCAGTTCTTC	CASSSEGLAGGDEQFF
-	-	TRBV9	TRBJ1-2	TGTGCCAGCAGCCGAGAAGATAGGAGCTATGGCTACACCTTC	CASSREDRSYGYTF
-	-	TRBV7-6	TRBJ1-1	TGTGCCAGCAGCTCCTCCGCCGGGGTTATGAACACTGAAGCTTTCTTT	CASSSSAGVMNTEAFF
-	-	TRBV3-1/TRBV3-2	TRBJ1-1	TGTGCCAGCAGCCAAGGAGACACGTTAATCTTT	CASSQGDTLIF
TRBD1	-	TRBV5-5	TRBJ1-5	TGTGCCAGCAGCTTAGGACAGGGGAAGGAGCCCCAGCATTTT	CASSLGQGKEPQHF
-	-	TRBV20-1	TRBJ1-1	TGCAGTGCTAGTTACCGCAGGAACACTGAAGCTTTCTTT	CSASYRRNTEAFF
TRBD2	-	TRBV29-1	TRBJ2-3	TGCAGCGTTCGGACTAGCGTGAGCACAGATACGCAGTATTTT	CSVRTSVSTDTQYF
TRBD1	-	TRBV6-5	TRBJ2-2	TGTGCCAGCGGGACGGACAGGGCGGGCACCGGGGAGCTGTTTTTT	CASGTDRAGTGELFF
TRBD2	-	TRBV7-8	TRBJ2-1	TGTGCCAGCAGCTTAGAGGCAGCGGGGGGCTACAATGAGCAGTTCTTC	CASSLEAAGGYNEQFF
-	few	TRBV10-2	TRBJ1-6	TGCGCCAGCAGTGATAATCCAAGGGAGAATTCACCCCTCCACTTT	CASSDNPRENSPLHF
-	-	TRBV7-3	TRBJ2-7	TGTGCCAGCAGCTTAACGCGGGTAACCTACGAGCAGTACTTC	CASSLTRVTYEQYF
-	-	TRBV10-3	TRBJ2-3	TGTGCCATCAGGGGACTGATTGGGACGCAGTATTTT	CAIRGLIGTQYF
TRBD1	-	TRBV27	TRBJ2-7	TGTGCCAGCAGTTTAGGACAGGGAACGTACGAGCAGTACTTC	CASSLGQGTYEQYF
TRBD1	-	TRBV13	TRBJ1-3	TGTGCCAGCAGCTTAAAGGGGGCTGTTGGAAACACCATATATTTT	CASSLKGAVGNTIYF
-	-	TRBV29-1	TRBJ1-1	TGCAGCGCTGCGGAGACTGAAGCTTTCTTT	CSAAETEAFF
-	once	TRBV11-3	TRBJ1-1	TGTGCCAGCAGCTTAGGATTTTTCCAGGGGAAGTACACTGAAGCTTTCTTT	CASSLGFFQGKYTEAFF
-	-	TRBV18	TRBJ2-3	TGTGCCAGCTCGGGAGAGGGTCCTAGGACAGATACGCAGTATTTT	CASSGEGPRTDTQYF
-	-	TRBV6-1	TRBJ1-6	TGTGCCAGCAGTGAAGCTAGAAGAACACCCCTCCACTTT	CASSEARRTPLHF
TRBD2	-	TRBV7-3	TRBJ2-3	TGTGCCAGCAGCCTAGAAATAGCGGGGAACACAGATACGCAGTATTTT	CASSLEIAGNTDTQYF
TRBD2	once	TRBV25-1	TRBJ2-2	TGTGCCAGCAGGGGACTAGCGGGAGTCTCCGGGGAGCTGTTTTTT	CASRGLAGVSGELFF
TRBD2	-	TRBV7-9	TRBJ2-7	TGTGCCAGCAGCCGGCGCCTGGTTGGGCGGGAGGCCCTCTACGAGCAGTACTTC	CASSRRLVGREALYEQYF
-	-	TRBV6-2/TRBV6-3	TRBJ1-6	TGTGCCAGCAGTTACGGACGGGGATCACCCCTCCACTTT	CASSYGRGSPLHF
TRBD1	-	TRBV7-2	TRBJ1-4	TGTGCCAGCAGCTTAGGCTTAACCGGGACAGGGTATGAGGGTGAAAAACTGTTTTTT	CASSLGLTGTGYEGEKLFF
-	-	TRBV7-8	TRBJ2-5	TGTGCCAGCGGGCCGAGGGTTGTTCGGGCCCAAGAGACCCAGTACTTC	CASGPRVVRAQETQYF
-	-	TRBV6-5	TRBJ1-1	TGTGCCAGCAGTCCTACAGCTTACACTGAAGCTTTCTTT	CASSPTAYTEAFF
TRBD2	-	TRBV2	TRBJ2-1	TGTGCCAGCAGTGGGGAAATAGCGGGAGGCAATGAGCAGTTCTTC	CASSGEIAGGNEQFF
-	-	TRBV3-1/TRBV3-2	TRBJ2-3	TGTGCCAGCAGCTCGCGACAGTACACAGATACGCAGTATTTT	CASSSRQYTDTQYF